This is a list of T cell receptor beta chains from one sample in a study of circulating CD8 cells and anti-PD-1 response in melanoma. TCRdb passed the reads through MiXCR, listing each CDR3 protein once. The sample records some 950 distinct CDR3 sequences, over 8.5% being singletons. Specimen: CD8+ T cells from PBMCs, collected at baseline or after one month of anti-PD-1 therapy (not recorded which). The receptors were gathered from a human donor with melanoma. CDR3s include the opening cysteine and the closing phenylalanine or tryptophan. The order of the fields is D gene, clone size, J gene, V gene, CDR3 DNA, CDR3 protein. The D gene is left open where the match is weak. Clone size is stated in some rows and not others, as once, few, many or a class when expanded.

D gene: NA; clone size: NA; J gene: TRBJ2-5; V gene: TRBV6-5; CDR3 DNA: TGTGCCAGCAGTTACGGTGGGGGGGCCCAAGAGACCCAGTACTTC; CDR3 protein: CASSYGGGAQETQYF
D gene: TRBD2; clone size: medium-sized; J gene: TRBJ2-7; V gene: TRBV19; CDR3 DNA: TGTGCCAGTAGTATAGGCGGACTAGCGGGGGCTAAAAACTACGAGCAGTACTTC; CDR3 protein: CASSIGGLAGAKNYEQYF
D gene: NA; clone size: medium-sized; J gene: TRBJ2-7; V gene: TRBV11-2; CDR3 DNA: TGTGCCAGCAGCCCAATGGACTTCGAGCAGTACTTC; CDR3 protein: CASSPMDFEQYF
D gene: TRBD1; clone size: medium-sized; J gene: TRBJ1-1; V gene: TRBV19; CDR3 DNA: TGTGCCAGTAGTATAATAGGGGGCTATACTGAAGCTTTCTTT; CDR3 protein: CASSIIGGYTEAFF
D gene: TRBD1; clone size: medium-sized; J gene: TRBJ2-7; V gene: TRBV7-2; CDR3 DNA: TGTGCCAGCAGCTCGGCGGACAGGGTCCACGAGCAGTACTTC; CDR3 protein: CASSSADRVHEQYF
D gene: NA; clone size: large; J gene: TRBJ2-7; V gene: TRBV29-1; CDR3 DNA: TGCAGCGTTGGGGCCAGCCTACAAGGGGGCGAGCAGTACTTC; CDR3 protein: CSVGASLQGGEQYF
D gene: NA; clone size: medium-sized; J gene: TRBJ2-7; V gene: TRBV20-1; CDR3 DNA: TGCAGTGCTAAGTCAAGCTACGAGCAGTACTTC; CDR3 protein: CSAKSSYEQYF
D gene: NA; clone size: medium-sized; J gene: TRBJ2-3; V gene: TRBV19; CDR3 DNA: TGTGCCAGTAGTATAAGGGTTTGGGATACGCAGTATTTT; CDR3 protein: CASSIRVWDTQYF
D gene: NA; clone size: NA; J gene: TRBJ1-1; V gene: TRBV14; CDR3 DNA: TGTGCCAGCAGCCAAGTGTTCGGTGAGAACACTGAAGCTTTCTTT; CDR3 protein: CASSQVFGENTEAFF
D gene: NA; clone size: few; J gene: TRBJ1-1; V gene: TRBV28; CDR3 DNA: TGTGCCAGCAGTTTCGGCCTGAACACTGAAGCTTTCTTT; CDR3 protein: CASSFGLNTEAFF
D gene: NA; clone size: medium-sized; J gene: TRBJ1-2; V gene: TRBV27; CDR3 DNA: TGTGCCAGCAGTTTATCGTCGGGGGTGGAGGGCTACACCTTC; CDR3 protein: CASSLSSGVEGYTF
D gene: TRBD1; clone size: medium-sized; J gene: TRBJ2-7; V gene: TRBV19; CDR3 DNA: TGTGCCAGTAGTTTAACAGGGGGCTCCTACGAGCAGTACTTC; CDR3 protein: CASSLTGGSYEQYF
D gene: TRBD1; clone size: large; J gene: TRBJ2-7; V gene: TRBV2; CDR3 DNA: TGTGCCAGCTTCAGGACAGGGGGCTACGAGCAGTACTTC; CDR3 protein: CASFRTGGYEQYF
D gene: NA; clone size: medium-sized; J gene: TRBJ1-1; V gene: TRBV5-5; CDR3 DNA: TGTGCCAGCAGCTTGCCCCTTCGGGGGCAGGGAGCTTTCTTT; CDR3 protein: CASSLPLRGQGAFF
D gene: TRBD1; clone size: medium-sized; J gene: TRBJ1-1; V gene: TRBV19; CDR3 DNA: TGTGCCAGTAAAACTCCAGGGGGGGAAGCTTTCTTT; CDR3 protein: CASKTPGGEAFF
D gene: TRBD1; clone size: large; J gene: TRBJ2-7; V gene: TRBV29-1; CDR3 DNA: TGCAGCGTTGAATTGGACAGGGGGTGGGAGCAGTACTTC; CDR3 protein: CSVELDRGWEQYF
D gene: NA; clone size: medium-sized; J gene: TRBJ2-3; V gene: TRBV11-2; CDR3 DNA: TGTGCCAGCAGCTTCGGAGCGGCGGGGACAGATACGCAGTATTTT; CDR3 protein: CASSFGAAGTDTQYF
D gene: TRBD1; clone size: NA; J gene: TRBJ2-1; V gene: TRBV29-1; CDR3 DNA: TGCAGCGTTTGGGACAGCAATGAGCAGTTCTTC; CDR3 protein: CSVWDSNEQFF
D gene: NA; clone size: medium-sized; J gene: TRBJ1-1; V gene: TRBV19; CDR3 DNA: TGTGCCAGTAGTATCGGGGGTTCCAACACTGAAGCTTTCTTT; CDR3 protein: CASSIGGSNTEAFF
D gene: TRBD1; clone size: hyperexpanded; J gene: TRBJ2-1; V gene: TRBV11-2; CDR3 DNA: TGTGCCAGCAGGACAGGGGGATACAATGAGCAGTTCTTC; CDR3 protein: CASRTGGYNEQFF
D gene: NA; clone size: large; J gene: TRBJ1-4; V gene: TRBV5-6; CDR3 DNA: TGTGCCAGCAGCTCCCCGGACCAGGGTAATGAAAAACTGTTTTTT; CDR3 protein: CASSSPDQGNEKLFF
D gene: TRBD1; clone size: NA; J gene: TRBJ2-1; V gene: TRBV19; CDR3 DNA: TGTGCCAGTAGTATAGATCTAACAGGGGGCGAGCAGTTCTTC; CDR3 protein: CASSIDLTGGEQFF
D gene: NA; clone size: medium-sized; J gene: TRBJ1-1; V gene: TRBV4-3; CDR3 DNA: TGCGCCAGCAGGGAAGCCCAACGGGACAACACTGAAGCTTTCTTT; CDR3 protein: CASREAQRDNTEAFF
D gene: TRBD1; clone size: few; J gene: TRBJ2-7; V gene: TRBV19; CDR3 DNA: TGTGCCAGTAGTATTATGCAGGGGGCCTACGAGCAGTACTTC; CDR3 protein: CASSIMQGAYEQYF
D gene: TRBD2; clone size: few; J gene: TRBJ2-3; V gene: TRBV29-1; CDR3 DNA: TGCAGCGAAAGCGGGGCCACTAGCACAGATACGCAGTATTTT; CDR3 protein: CSESGATSTDTQYF
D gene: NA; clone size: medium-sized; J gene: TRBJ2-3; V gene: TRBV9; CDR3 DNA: TGTGCCAGCAGCGTAGGGGCAGGGGATAAGGCAGATACGCAGTATTTT; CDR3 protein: CASSVGAGDKADTQYF
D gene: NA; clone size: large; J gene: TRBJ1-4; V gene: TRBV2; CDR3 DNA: TGTGCCAGCAGTGAATACGTTTTGGCGGACGAAAAACTGTTTTTT; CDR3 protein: CASSEYVLADEKLFF
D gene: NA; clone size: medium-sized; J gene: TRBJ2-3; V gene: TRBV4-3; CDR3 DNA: TGCGCCAGCAGCCAAGATGGCAGGAGGACAGATACGCAGTATTTT; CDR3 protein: CASSQDGRRTDTQYF
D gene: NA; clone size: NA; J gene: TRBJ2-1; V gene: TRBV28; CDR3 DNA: TGTGCCAGCAGTTCTGGGACTGTCAGCTCCTACAATGAGCAGTTCTTC; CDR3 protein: CASSSGTVSSYNEQFF
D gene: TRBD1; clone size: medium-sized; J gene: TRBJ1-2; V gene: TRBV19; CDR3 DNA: TGTGCCAGTTGGACAGGCTACTATGGCTACACCTTC; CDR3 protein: CASWTGYYGYTF
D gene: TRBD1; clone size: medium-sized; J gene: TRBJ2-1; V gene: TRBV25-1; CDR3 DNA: TGTGCCAGCAGTGAGACAGGGGGAGCCTACAATGAGCAGTTCTTC; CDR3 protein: CASSETGGAYNEQFF
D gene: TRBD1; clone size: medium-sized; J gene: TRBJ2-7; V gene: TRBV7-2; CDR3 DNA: TGTGCCAGCACCTCTGCAGGGGGCTACGAGCAGTACTTC; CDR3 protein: CASTSAGGYEQYF
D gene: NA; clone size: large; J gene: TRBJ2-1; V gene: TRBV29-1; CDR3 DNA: TGCAGCGTTGAAGCCCCCAATAATGAGCAGTTCTTC; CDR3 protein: CSVEAPNNEQFF
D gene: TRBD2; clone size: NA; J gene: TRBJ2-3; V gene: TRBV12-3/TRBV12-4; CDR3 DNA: TGTGCCAGCAGTTTAGTAGCGGGGGGGGTGGATACGCAGTATTTT; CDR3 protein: CASSLVAGGVDTQYF
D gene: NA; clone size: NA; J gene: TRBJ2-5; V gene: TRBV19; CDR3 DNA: TGTGCCACTCCGACCCACCAAGAGACCCAGCACTTC; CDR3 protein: CATPTHQETQHF
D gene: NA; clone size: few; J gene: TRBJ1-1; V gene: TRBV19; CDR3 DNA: TGTGCCAGTAGTGGGGGGCGTCCCACGAACACTGAAGCTTTCTTT; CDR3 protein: CASSGGRPTNTEAFF
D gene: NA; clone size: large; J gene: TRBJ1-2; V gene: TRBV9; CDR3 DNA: TGTGCCAGCAGCGCCGGACAGCTCTATGGCTACACCTTC; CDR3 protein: CASSAGQLYGYTF
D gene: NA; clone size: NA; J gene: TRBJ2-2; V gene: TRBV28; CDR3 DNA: TGTGCCAGCAGTTTCCGGGGGACCGGGGAGCTGTTTTTT; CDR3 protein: CASSFRGTGELFF
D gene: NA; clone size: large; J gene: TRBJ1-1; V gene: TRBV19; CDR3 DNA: TGTGCCAGTAGTATATTTCCTTGGCAGTACACTGAAGCTTTCTTT; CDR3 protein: CASSIFPWQYTEAFF
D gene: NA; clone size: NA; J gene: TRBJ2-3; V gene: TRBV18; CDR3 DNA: TGTGCCAGCTCACCACCGGTCATCCGCAGCCTACTCACAGATACGCAGTATTTT; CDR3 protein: CASSPPVIRSLLTDTQYF
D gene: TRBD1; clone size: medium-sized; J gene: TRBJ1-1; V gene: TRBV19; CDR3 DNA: TGTGCCAGTAGCGGGACAGGGGGAGGGACTGAAGCTTTCTTT; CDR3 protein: CASSGTGGGTEAFF
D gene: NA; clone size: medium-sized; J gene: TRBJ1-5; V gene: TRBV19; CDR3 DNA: TGTGCCAGTAGTATAGGTGTAGTGGGGTATCAGCCCCAGCATTTT; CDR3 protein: CASSIGVVGYQPQHF
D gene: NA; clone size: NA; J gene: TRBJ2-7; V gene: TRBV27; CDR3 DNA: TGTGCCAGCGGGGCGGGCCGCGGGGACGAGCAGTACTTC; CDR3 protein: CASGAGRGDEQYF
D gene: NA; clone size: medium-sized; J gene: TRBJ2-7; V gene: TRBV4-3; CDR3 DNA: TGCGCCAGCAGCCAAGATTGGGCAGTAACCGAGCAGTACTTC; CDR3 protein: CASSQDWAVTEQYF
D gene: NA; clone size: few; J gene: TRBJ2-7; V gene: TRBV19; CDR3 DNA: TGTGCCAGTAGTCAGGGGTTTCACGAGCAGTACTTC; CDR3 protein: CASSQGFHEQYF
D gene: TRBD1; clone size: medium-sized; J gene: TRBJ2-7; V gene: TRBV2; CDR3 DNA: TGTGCCAGCAACACAGGGGTGAACTCCTACGAGCAGTACTTC; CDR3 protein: CASNTGVNSYEQYF
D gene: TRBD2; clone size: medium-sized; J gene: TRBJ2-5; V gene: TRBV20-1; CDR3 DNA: TGCAGTGCTAGAGGGCCCACTAGCGAAATTCTCCAAGAGACCCAGTACTTC; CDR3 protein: CSARGPTSEILQETQYF
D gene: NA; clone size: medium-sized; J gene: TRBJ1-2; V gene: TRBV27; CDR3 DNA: TGTGCCACCCCGATCGTGCCCTACACCTTC; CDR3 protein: CATPIVPYTF
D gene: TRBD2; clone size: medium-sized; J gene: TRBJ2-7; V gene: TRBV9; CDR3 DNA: TGTGCCAGCAGCGTAGCTGGCGGGGGCTCCTACGAGCAGTACTTC; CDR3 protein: CASSVAGGGSYEQYF
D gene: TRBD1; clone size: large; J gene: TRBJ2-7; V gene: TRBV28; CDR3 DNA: TGTGCCAGCAGTCCGGGACAGGGGTTCGACGAGCAGTACTTC; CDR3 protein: CASSPGQGFDEQYF
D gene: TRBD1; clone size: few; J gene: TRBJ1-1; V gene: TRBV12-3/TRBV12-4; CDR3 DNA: TGTGCCAGCAGTCTAACAGGGGGCAACACTGAGGCTTTCTTT; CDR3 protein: CASSLTGGNTEAFF
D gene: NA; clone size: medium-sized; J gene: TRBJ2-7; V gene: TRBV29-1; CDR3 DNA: TGCAGCGTTGAAGATGATCGGCCAGGGTCCTACGAGCAGTACTTC; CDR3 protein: CSVEDDRPGSYEQYF
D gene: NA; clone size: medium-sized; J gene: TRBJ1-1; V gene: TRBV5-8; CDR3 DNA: TGTGCCAGCAGCTTTTTCGGGGGCTTGAACACTGAAGCTTTCTTT; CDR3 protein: CASSFFGGLNTEAFF
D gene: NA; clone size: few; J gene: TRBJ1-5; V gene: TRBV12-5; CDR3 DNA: TGTGCTAGTCTCAGCACTTTGCGGAATCAGCCCCAGCATTTT; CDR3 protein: CASLSTLRNQPQHF
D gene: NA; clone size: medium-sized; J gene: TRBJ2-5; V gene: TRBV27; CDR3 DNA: TGTGCCAGCAGTTTCCCCCAGGCAGGGCTAGAGACCCAGTACTTC; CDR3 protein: CASSFPQAGLETQYF
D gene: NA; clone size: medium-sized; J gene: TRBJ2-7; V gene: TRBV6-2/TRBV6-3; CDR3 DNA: TGTGCCAGCAGTCTCGACAGTTATTCCTACGAGCAGTACTTC; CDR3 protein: CASSLDSYSYEQYF
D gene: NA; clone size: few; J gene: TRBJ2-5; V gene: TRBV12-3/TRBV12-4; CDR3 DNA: TGTGCCAGCCGGACTGTGGGTGAGGAGACCCAGTACTTC; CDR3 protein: CASRTVGEETQYF